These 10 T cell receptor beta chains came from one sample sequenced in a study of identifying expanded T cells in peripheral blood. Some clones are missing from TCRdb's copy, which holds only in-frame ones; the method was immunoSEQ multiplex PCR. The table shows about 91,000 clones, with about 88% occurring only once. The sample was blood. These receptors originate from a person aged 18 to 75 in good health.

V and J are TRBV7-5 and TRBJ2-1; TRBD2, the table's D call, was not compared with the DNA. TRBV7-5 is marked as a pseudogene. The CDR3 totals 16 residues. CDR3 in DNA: TGTGTCAGAAGCTTAATCCGGGGAGTATCCTACAATGAGCAGTTCTTC. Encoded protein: CVRSLIRGVSYNEQFF.

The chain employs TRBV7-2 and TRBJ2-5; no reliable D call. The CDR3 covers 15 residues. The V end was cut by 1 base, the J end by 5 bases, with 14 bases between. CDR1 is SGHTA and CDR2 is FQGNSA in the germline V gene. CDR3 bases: TGTGCCAGCAGCTTAGGTTACCGTAACCTGGAGACCCAGTACTTC. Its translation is CASSLGYRNLETQYF.

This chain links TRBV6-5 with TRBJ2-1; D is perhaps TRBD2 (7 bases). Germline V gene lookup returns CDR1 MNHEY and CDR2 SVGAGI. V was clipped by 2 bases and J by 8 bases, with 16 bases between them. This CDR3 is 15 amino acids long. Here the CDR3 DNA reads TGTGCCAGCAGTTACGGGGGGGGGACATTCGATGAGCAGTTCTTC. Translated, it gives CASSYGGGTFDEQFF.

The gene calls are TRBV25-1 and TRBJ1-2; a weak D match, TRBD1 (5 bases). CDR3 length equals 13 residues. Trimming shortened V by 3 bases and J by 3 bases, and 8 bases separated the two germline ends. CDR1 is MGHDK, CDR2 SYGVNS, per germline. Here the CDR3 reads CASSDRVDYGYTF. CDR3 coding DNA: TGTGCCAGCAGTGACAGGGTAGACTATGGCTACACCTTC.

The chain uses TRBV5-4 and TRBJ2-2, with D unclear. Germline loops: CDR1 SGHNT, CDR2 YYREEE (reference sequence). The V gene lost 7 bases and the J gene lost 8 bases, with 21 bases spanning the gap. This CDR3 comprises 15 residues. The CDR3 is CASGTSSGARGELFF. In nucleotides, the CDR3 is TGTGCCAGCGGAACGTCCTCCGGCGCCAGGGGGGAGCTGTTTTTT.

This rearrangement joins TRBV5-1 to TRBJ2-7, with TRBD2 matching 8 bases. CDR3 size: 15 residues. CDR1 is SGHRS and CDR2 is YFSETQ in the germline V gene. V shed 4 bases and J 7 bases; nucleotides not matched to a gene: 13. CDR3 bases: TGCGCCAGCAGCCCTCTAGCGGGCCCCGGGGGAGAGCAGTACTTC. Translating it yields CASSPLAGPGGEQYF.

The CDR3 DNA is TGCGCCAGCAGCCAAGAAGGGGCCATCAGACAAGGCAATGAGCAGTTCTTC. Translated, it gives CASSQEGAIRQGNEQFF. The gene calls are TRBV4-3 and TRBJ2-1; the D gene is possibly TRBD1 (5 bases). V lost 0 bases to trimming and J lost 6 bases, with 18 bases between them. The germline CDR1 and CDR2 sequences are LGHNA and YSLEER. There are 17 residues in the CDR3.

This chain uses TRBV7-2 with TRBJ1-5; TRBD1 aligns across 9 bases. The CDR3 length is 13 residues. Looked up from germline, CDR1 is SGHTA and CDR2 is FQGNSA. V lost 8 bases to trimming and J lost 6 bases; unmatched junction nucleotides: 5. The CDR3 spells CASGTGGSQPQHF. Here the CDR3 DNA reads TGTGCCAGCGGCACAGGGGGCAGTCAGCCCCAGCATTTT.

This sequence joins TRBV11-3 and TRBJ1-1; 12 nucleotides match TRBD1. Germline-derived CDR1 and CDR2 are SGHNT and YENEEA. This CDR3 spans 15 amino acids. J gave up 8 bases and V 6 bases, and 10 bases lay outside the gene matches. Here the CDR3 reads CASRKSGQGASEAFF. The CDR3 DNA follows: TGTGCCAGCAGGAAATCGGGACAGGGGGCATCGGAAGCTTTCTTT. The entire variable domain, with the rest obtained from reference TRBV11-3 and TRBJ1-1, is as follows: EAGVVQSPRYKIIEKKQPVAFWCNPISGHNTLYWYLQNLGQGPELLIRYENEEAVDDSQLPKDRFSAERLKGVDSTLKIQPAELGDSAVYLCASRKSGQGASEAFFGQGTRLTVV.

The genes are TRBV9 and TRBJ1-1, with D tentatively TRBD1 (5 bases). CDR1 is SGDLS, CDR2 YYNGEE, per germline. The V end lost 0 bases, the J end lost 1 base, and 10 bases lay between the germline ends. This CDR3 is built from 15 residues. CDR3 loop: CASSVGGRANTEAFF. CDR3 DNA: TGTGCCAGCAGCGTAGGGGGCAGAGCGAACACTGAAGCTTTCTTT.